The present TCR beta chain was sequenced within a study of blood T cell repertoires in COVID-19. About the research overall: Samples taken during acute and convalescent COVID-19 were collected in the United States, Italy and Spain. PBMCs, B-cell-depleted T cells, or T cells were the source of the cDNA or gDNA that made up the material.

Original processing notes: Nucleated cell number was recorded as an estimate derived from reference gene primer amplification. Sequencing was performed with immunoSEQ multiplex PCR; in TCRdb, only in-frame clones are kept and a portion is missing. V and J calls and clone size are those listed in that table; D and trimming were worked out from the DNA. The sample holds 250,000 to 350,000 clones; 70% to 90% are singletons and the top ten take approximately 4%. Two negative PCRs, clearance, or symptom resolution had been documented for recovered Cohort 3 donors. CDR1 is MNHEY and CDR2 is SMNVEV in the germline V gene (reference sequence). Trimming shortened V by 3 bases and J by 2 bases, and 11 bases separated the two germline ends. CDR3 length equals 14 residues. This clone was counted a few times.

The V gene is TRBV27, the J gene TRBJ2-7, with a possible D match to TRBD1 (6 bases). Sequenced input: PBMCs or T cells enriched from blood (not recorded which). This sequence originates from a woman between 25 and 40 years old who had recovered from COVID-19. This chain's CDR3 is CASSFTGTTYEQYF. Written as DNA, the CDR3 is TGTGCCAGCAGTTTCACAGGGACCACCTACGAGCAGTACTTC.